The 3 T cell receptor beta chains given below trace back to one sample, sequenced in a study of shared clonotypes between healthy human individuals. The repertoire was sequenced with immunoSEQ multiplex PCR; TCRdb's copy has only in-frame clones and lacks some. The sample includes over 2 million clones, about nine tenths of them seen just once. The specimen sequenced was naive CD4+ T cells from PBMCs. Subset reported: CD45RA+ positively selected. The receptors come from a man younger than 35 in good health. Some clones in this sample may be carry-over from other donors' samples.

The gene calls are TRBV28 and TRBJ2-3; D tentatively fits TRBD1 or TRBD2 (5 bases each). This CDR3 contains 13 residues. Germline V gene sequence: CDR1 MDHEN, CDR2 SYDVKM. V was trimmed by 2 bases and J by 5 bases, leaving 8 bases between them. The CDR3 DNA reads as TGTGCCAGCAGTTTAGAGAGGGGAGATACGCAGTATTTT. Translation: CASSLERGDTQYF. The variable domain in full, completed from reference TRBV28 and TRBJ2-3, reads DVKVTQSSRYLVKRTGEKVFLECVQDMDHENMFWYRQDPGLGLRLIYFSYDVKMKEKGDIPEGYSVSREKKERFSLILESASTNQTSMYLCASSLERGDTQYFGPGTRLTVL.

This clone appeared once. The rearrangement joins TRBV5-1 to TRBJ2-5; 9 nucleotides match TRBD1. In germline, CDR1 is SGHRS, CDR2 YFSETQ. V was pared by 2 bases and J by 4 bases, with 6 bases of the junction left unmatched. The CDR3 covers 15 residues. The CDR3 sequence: CASSFTGGLLETQYF. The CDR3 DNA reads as TGCGCCAGCAGCTTTACAGGGGGCCTGTTAGAGACCCAGTACTTC.

The chain's CDR3 is CASSFAGLGYEQYF. In DNA form, the CDR3 reads TGTGCCAGCAGTTTTGCGGGACTCGGCTACGAGCAGTACTTC. The J gene is TRBJ2-7, the V gene TRBV28; TRBD2 is a possible D gene (6 bases). V was cut by 3 bases and J by 3 bases, with 12 bases left in between. The CDR3 is 14 residues long. Looked up from germline, CDR1 is MDHEN and CDR2 is SYDVKM.